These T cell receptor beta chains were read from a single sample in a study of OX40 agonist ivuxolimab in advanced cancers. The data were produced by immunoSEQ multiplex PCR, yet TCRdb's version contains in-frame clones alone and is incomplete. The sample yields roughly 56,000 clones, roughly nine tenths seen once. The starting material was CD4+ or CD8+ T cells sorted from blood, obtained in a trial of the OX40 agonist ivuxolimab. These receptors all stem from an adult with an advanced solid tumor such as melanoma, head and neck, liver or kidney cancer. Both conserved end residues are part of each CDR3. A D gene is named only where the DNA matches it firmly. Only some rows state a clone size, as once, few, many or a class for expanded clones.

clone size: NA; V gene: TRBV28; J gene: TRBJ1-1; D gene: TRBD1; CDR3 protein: CASSLNRGLVTEAFF; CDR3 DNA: TGTGCCAGCAGCCTTAACAGGGGGCTTGTCACTGAAGCTTTCTTT
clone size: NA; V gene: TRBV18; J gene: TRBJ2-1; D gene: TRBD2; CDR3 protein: CASSPPRVAGGGNEQFF; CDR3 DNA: TGTGCCAGCTCACCCCCTCGGGTAGCGGGAGGGGGCAATGAGCAGTTCTTC
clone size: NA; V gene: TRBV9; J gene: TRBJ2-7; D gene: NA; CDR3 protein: CASSARPGASSYEQYF; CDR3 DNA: TGTGCCAGCAGCGCACGGCCGGGCGCCAGCTCCTACGAGCAGTACTTC
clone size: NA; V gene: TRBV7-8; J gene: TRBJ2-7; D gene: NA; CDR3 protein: CASSLAFVGSEQYF; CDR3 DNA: TGTGCCAGCAGCTTAGCTTTTGTCGGCTCCGAGCAGTACTTC
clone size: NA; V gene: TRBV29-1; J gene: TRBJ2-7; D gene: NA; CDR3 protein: CSARAPSYEQYF; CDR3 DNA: TGCAGCGCCCGGGCCCCCTCCTACGAGCAGTACTTC
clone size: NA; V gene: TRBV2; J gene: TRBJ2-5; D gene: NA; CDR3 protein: CASTGPSGQETQYF; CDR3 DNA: TGTGCCAGCACCGGCCCCAGCGGCCAAGAGACCCAGTACTTC
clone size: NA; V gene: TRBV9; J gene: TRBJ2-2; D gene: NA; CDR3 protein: CASSASTRRDTGELFF; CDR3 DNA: TGTGCCAGCAGCGCCTCGACTAGAAGGGACACCGGGGAGCTGTTTTTT
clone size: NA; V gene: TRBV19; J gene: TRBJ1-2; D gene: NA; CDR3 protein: CASTYGYGYTF; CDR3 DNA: TGTGCCAGTACCTACGGCTATGGCTACACCTTC
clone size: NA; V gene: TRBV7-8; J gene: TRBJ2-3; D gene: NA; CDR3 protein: CASSLDSSTDTQYF; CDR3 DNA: TGTGCCAGCAGCTTGGACAGCAGCACAGATACGCAGTATTTT
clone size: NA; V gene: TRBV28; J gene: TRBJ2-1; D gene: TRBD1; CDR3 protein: CASSTSGQGYNEQFF; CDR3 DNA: TGTGCCAGCAGTACCTCGGGACAGGGTTACAATGAGCAGTTCTTC
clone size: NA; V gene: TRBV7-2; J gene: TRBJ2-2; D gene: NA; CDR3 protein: CASSLSPARVANTGELFF; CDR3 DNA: TGTGCCAGCAGCTTATCTCCGGCGCGGGTTGCCAACACCGGGGAGCTGTTTTTT
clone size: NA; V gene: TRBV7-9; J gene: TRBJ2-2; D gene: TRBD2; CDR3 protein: CASSLALSGRVPGELFF; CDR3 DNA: TGTGCCAGCAGCTTAGCCCTGAGCGGGAGGGTGCCCGGGGAGCTGTTTTTT
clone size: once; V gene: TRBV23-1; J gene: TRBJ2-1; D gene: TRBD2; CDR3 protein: CASSHPRASGRQGNEQFF; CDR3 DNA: TGCGCCAGCAGTCACCCTCGGGCTAGCGGGAGGCAGGGCAATGAGCAGTTCTTC
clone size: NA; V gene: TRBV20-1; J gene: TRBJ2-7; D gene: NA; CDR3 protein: CSAALGYEQYF; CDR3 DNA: TGCAGTGCTGCATTGGGTTACGAGCAGTACTTC
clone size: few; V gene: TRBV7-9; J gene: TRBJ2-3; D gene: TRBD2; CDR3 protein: CASRSGASTDTQYF; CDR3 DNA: TGTGCCAGCAGGAGCGGGGCCAGCACAGATACGCAGTATTTT
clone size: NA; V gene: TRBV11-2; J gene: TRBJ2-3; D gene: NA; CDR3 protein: CASSSRLEGDTQYF; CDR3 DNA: TGTGCCAGCAGCTCTCGACTAGAGGGGGATACGCAGTATTTT
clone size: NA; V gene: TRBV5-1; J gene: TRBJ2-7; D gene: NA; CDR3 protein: CASSLLRNYEQYF; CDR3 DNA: TGCGCCAGCAGCTTGTTGAGGAACTACGAGCAGTACTTC
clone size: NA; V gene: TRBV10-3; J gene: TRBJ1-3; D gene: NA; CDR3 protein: CAISGSSGNTIYF; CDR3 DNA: TGTGCCATCAGTGGGAGCTCTGGAAACACCATATATTTT
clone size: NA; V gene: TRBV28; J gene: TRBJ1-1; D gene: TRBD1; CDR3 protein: CASRSRQGPPNTEAFF; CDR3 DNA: TGTGCCAGCAGATCTAGACAGGGGCCGCCGAACACTGAAGCTTTCTTT
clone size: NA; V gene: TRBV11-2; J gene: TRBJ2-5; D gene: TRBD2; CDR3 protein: CASSLDPGGETQYF; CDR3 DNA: TGTGCCAGCAGCTTAGATCCGGGGGGGGAGACCCAGTACTTC
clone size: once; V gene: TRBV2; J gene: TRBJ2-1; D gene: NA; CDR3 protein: CASSERQLPGNEQFF; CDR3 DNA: TGTGCCAGCAGTGAGAGACAACTCCCAGGCAATGAGCAGTTCTTC
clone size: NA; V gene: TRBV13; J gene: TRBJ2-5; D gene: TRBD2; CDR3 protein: CASSSGLAGRYQETQYF; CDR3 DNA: TGTGCCAGCAGCTCGGGACTAGCGGGAAGATACCAAGAGACCCAGTACTTC
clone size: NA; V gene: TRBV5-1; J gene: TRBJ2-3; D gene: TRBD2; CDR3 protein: CASSTGGRSTDTQYF; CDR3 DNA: TGCGCCAGCAGCACGGGAGGGCGATCCACAGATACGCAGTATTTT
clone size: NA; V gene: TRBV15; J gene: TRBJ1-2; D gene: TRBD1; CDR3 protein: CATSRDTLDRVGGYTF; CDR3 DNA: TGTGCCACCAGCAGAGATACCCTGGACAGGGTCGGAGGCTACACCTTC
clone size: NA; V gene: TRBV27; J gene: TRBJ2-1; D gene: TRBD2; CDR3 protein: CASSLEGTTYNEQFF; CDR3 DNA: TGTGCCAGCAGTCTGGAAGGGACTACCTACAATGAGCAGTTCTTC
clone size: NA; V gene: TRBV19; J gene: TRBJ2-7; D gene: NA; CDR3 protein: CASSIVAGNEQYF; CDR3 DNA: TGTGCCAGTAGTATAGTCGCAGGCAACGAGCAGTACTTC
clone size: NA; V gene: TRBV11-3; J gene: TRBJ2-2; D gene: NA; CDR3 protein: CASSWRSNTGELFF; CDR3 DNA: TGTGCCAGCAGCTGGCGGTCGAACACCGGGGAGCTGTTTTTT
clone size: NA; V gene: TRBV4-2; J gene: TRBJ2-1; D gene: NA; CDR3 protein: CASSQGGSSYNEQFF; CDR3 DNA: TGTGCCAGCAGCCAAGGGGGTAGCTCCTACAATGAGCAGTTCTTC
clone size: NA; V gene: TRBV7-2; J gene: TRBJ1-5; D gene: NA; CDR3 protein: CASSLSTGMGHQPQHF; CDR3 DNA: TGTGCCAGCAGCTTATCAACAGGGATGGGACATCAGCCCCAGCATTTT
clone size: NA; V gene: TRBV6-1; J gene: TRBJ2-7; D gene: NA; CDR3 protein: CASTLTFYEQYF; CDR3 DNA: TGTGCCAGCACCCTGACTTTTTACGAGCAGTACTTC
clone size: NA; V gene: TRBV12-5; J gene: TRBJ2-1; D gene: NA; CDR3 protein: CASGLVTSGRTNEQFF; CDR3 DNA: TGTGCTAGTGGTTTGGTAACGTCAGGGAGGACCAATGAGCAGTTCTTC
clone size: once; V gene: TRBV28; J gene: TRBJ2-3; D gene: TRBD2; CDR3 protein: CASTSPGLADTDTQYF; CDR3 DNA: TGTGCCAGCACCTCCCCGGGACTAGCGGACACAGATACGCAGTATTTT
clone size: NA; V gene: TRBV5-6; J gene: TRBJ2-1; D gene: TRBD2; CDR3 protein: CASSWGLAGGSYNEQFF; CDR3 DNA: TGTGCCAGCAGCTGGGGACTAGCGGGAGGGTCCTACAATGAGCAGTTCTTC
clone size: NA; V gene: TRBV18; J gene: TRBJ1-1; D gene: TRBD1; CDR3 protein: CASSPFRGGLHHTEAFF; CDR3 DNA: TGTGCCAGCTCACCGTTCAGGGGGGGACTCCACCACACTGAAGCTTTCTTT
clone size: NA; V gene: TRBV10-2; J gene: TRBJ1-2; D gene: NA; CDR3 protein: CASSSDRFNGYTF; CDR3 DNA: TGCGCCAGCAGTAGCGACAGGTTTAACGGCTACACCTTC
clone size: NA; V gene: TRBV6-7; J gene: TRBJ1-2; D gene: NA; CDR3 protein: CASNLPQALGCGYTF; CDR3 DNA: TGTGCCAGCAACCTACCTCAGGCCCTCGGGTGCGGCTACACCTTC
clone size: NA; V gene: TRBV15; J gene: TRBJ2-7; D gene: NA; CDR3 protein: CATSRDAGKRHEQYF; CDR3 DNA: TGTGCCACCAGCAGAGATGCCGGGAAGAGACACGAGCAGTACTTC
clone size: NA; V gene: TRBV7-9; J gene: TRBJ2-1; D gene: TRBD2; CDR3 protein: CASSRTGTSGNEQFF; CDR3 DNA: TGTGCCAGCAGCCGAACCGGGACTAGCGGAAATGAGCAGTTCTTC
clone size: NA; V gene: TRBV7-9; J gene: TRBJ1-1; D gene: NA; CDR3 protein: CASSRRQLEAFF; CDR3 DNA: TGTGCCAGCAGTCGTCGACAGCTTGAAGCTTTCTTT
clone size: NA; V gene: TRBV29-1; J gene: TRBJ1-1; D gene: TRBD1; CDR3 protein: CSVIGPGQLNTEAFF; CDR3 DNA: TGCAGCGTTATCGGTCCGGGACAGCTGAACACTGAAGCTTTCTTT
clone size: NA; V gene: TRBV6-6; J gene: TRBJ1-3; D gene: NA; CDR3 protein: CASSYRSGNTIYF; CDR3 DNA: TGTGCCAGCAGTTATCGCTCTGGAAACACCATATATTTT
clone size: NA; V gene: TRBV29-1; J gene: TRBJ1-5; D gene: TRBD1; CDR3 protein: CSVGTGNQPQHF; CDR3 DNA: TGCAGCGTAGGGACAGGCAATCAGCCCCAGCATTTT
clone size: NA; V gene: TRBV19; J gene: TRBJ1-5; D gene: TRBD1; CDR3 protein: CASRGKGAGNQPQHF; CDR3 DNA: TGTGCCAGTAGGGGGAAGGGGGCTGGCAATCAGCCCCAGCATTTT
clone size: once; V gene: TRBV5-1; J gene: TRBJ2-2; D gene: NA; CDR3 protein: CASSFSGTDTGELFF; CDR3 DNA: TGCGCCAGCAGCTTTTCGGGGACCGACACCGGGGAGCTGTTTTTT
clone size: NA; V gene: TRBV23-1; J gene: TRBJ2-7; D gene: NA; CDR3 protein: CASSPSFYEQYF; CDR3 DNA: TGCGCCAGCAGCCCTTCTTTTTACGAGCAGTACTTC
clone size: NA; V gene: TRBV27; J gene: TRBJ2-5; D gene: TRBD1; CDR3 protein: CASSRTGAPSETQYF; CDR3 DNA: TGTGCCAGCAGTCGAACAGGGGCGCCCTCGGAGACCCAGTACTTC
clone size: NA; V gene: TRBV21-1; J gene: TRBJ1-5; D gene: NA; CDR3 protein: CASREDSDQPQHF; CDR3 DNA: TGTGCCAGCAGGGAAGACAGCGACCAGCCCCAGCATTTT
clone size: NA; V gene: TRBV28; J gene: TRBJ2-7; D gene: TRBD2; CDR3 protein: CASERGAGDYEQYF; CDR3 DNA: TGTGCCAGCGAGCGGGGGGCGGGAGACTACGAGCAGTACTTC
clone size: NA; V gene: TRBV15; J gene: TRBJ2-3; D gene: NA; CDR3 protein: CATSRDLLSTDTQYF; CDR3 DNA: TGTGCCACCAGCAGAGATCTTCTTAGCACAGATACGCAGTATTTT